This passage covers 9 T cell receptor beta chains from one sample sequenced in a study of control samples from healthy donors and cancer patients. Assay used: immunoSEQ multiplex PCR; TCRdb lists only in-frame clones, some missing. The sample includes roughly 100,000 clones, 80% to 90% of them seen just once. Material for sequencing was PBMCs. These TCRs come from a man aged 55 to 69 with lung cancer.

J is TRBJ1-2 and V is TRBV7-9; TRBD1 might be the D (5 bases). This CDR3 is 14 amino acids long. Trimming shortened V by 1 base and J by 4 bases, and 10 bases separated the two germline ends. Germline V gene sequence: CDR1 SEHNR, CDR2 FQNEAQ (reference sequence). The CDR3 loop reads CASSLGGVGYGYTF. The CDR3 DNA sequence: TGTGCCAGCAGCTTAGGGGGGGTCGGCTATGGCTACACCTTC. Drawing the rest from reference TRBV7-9 and TRBJ1-2, the complete variable domain is DTGVSQNPRHKITKRGQNVTFRCDPISEHNRLYWYRQTLGQGPEFLTYFQNEAQLEKSRLLSDRFSAERPKGSFSTLEIQRTEQGDSAMYLCASSLGGVGYGYTFGSGTRLTVV.

The chain has TRBV20-1 and TRBJ2-1; no reliable D call. This CDR3 contains 11 residues. Germline CDR1 is DFQATT and CDR2 is SNEGSKA (reference sequence). DNA for the CDR3: TGCAGGGCGGCGGCTAACAATGAGCAGTTCTTC. Translating gives CRAAANNEQFF.

The V and J genes are TRBV7-9 and TRBJ2-7; 8 nucleotides line up with TRBD2. V trimming: 3 bases; J trimming: 2 bases; junction bases outside the gene matches: 9. The CDR3 runs to 16 residues. The V gene's germline CDR1 is SEHNR and CDR2 FQNEAQ (reference sequence). The CDR3 sequence is CASSLGVTSETYEQYF. In DNA form, the CDR3 reads TGTGCCAGCAGCTTGGGGGTGACTAGCGAAACCTACGAGCAGTACTTC.

V usage is TRBV7-8 and J usage is TRBJ1-4, with D possibly TRBD1 on 6 matching bases. Per germline, CDR1 SGHVS and CDR2 FQNEAQ. Between the trimmed V and J ends, which lost 2 bases and 8 bases, there was a span of 18 bases. The CDR3 has 16 amino acids. CDR3 amino acids: CASSLTIRGAGEKLFF. In DNA, the CDR3 is TGTGCCAGCAGCTTAACAATCAGGGGCGCGGGGGAAAAACTGTTTTTT.

This clone was found once. The chain couples TRBV7-2 to TRBJ1-5; D perhaps matches TRBD1 (6 bases). The CDR3 contains 13 residues. CDR1 and CDR2 from the germline V gene are SGHTA and FQGNSA. With 4 bases removed from V and 6 bases from J, the gap between germline ends came to 10 bases. The CDR3 DNA reads TGTGCCAGCAGCTACCGACAGGTTCAGCCCCAGCATTTT. This codes for CASSYRQVQPQHF. The variable domain in full, with the rest retrieved from reference TRBV7-2 and TRBJ1-5, is GAGVSQSPSNKVTEKGKDVELRCDPISGHTALYWYRQSLGQGLEFLIYFQGNSAPDKSGLPSDRFSAERTGGSVSTLTIQRTQQEDSAVYLCASSYRQVQPQHFGDGTRLSIL.

This chain uses TRBV6-1 with TRBJ1-4; D ambiguous. The V end was cut by 1 base, the J end by 8 bases, with 14 bases between. This CDR3 has 15 amino acids. The germline gives CDR1 MNHNS, CDR2 SASEGT. CDR3 sequence reads: CASSEGILVWEKLFF. The CDR3 DNA is TGTGCCAGCAGTGAAGGGATATTGGTCTGGGAAAAACTGTTTTTT.

This clone was seen more than once but under ten times. V and J are TRBV12-5 and TRBJ1-1; no clear D gene. This CDR3 contains 19 residues. V was clipped by 6 bases and J by 0 bases, with 26 bases between them. Germline CDR1 LGHNT, CDR2 FRNRAP. The CDR3 loop reads CASGQNPDGSLTMNTEAFF. For the CDR3, the DNA is TGTGCTAGTGGCCAAAACCCAGACGGTTCTCTTACGATGAACACTGAAGCTTTCTTT.

V usage is TRBV7-9 and J usage is TRBJ1-2; TRBD1 is a possible D gene (5 bases). Germline V gene sequence: CDR1 SEHNR, CDR2 FQNEAQ (reference sequence). Trimming took off 5 bases at V and 5 bases at J, with 15 bases between the two ends. The CDR3 runs 14 residues. CDR3 amino acids: CASSPWDQSYGYTF. In DNA, the CDR3 is TGTGCCAGCAGCCCCTGGGACCAAAGTTATGGCTACACCTTC.

This chain joins TRBV5-5 and TRBJ1-5; D possibly corresponds to TRBD1 (5 bases). The CDR3 runs to 14 residues. The germline gives CDR1 SGHKS, CDR2 YYEKEE (reference sequence). V was clipped by 1 base and J by 6 bases, with 11 bases between them. The CDR3 DNA reads as TGTGCCAGCAGCTTGCGACTCCAGGGTCAGCCCCAGCATTTT. Translation gives CASSLRLQGQPQHF.